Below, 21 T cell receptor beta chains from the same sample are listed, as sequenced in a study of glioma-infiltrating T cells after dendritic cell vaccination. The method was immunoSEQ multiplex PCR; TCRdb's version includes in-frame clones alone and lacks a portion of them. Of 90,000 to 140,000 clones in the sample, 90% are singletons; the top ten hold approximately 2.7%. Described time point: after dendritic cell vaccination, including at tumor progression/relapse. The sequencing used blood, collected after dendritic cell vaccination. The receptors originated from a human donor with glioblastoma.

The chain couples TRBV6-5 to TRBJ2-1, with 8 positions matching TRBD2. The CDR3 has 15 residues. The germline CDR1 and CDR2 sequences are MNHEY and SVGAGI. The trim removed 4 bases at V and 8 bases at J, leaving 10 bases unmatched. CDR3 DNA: TGTGCCAGCAGTTCCGGGACTAGGATGATCGATGAGCAGTTCTTC. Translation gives CASSSGTRMIDEQFF.

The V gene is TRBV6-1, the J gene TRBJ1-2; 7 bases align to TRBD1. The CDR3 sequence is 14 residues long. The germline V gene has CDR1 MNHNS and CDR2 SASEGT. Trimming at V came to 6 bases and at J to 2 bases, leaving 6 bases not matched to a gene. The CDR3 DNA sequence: TGTGCCAGCAGCAGACAGGGAGCAAACTATGGCTACACCTTC. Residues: CASSRQGANYGYTF.

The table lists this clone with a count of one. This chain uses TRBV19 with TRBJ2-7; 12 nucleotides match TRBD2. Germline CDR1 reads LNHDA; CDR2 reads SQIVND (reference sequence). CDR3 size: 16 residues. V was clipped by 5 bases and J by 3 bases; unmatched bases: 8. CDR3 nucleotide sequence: TGTGCCAGTAGTCCCAGACTAGCGGGAGCGGTCTACGAGCAGTACTTC. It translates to CASSPRLAGAVYEQYF.

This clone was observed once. CDR3 sequence: CASSTTSDGDTQYF. CDR3 sequence (DNA): TGTGCCAGCAGTACAACTAGCGATGGAGATACGCAGTATTTT. The chain uses TRBV7-3 and TRBJ2-3; 7 bases are a match to TRBD2. The trim removed 6 bases at V and 5 bases at J, leaving 8 bases unmatched. The CDR3 covers 14 residues. Looked up from germline, CDR1 is SGHTA and CDR2 is FQGTGA.

The DNA of the CDR3 is TGCGCCAGCAGCCAAGTCTGGACAACTGAGGACGAGCAGTACTTC. Translation: CASSQVWTTEDEQYF. This rearrangement joins TRBV4-1 to TRBJ2-7; TRBD1 might be the D (5 bases). The germline V gene has CDR1 MGHRA and CDR2 YSYEKL. The CDR3 contains 15 residues. The V gene lost 1 base and the J gene lost 5 bases, with 15 bases spanning the gap.

In nucleotides, the CDR3 is TGTGCCAGTAGTCACAGGGAAACAGTCGCTGAAGCTTTCTTT. Protein sequence: CASSHRETVAEAFF. The rearrangement uses TRBV19 and TRBJ1-1, with a possible D match to TRBD1 (6 bases). CDR1 LNHDA and CDR2 SQIVND come from the germline V gene (reference sequence). This CDR3 is built from 14 residues. V was cut by 5 bases and J by 6 bases, with 16 bases left in between. The whole variable domain, remainder taken from reference TRBV19 and TRBJ1-1, is DGGITQSPKYLFRKEGQNVTLSCEQNLNHDAMYWYRQDPGQGLRLIYYSQIVNDFQKGDIAEGYSVSREKKESFPLTVTSAQKNPTAFYLCASSHRETVAEAFFGQGTRLTVV.

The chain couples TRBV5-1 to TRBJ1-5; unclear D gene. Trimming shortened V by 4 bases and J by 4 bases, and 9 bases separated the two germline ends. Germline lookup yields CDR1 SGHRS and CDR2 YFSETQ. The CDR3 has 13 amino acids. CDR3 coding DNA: TGCGCCAGCAGCCCCGGGGAGAATCAGCCCCAGCATTTT. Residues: CASSPGENQPQHF.

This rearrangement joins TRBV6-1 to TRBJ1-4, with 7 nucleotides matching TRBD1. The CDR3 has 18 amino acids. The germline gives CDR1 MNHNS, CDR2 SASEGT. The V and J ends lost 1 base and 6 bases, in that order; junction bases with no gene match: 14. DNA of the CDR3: TGTGCCAGCAGTGAAGTTGGTGGAGGGGGCTTGATTTATGAAAAACTGTTTTTT. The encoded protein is CASSEVGGGGLIYEKLFF.

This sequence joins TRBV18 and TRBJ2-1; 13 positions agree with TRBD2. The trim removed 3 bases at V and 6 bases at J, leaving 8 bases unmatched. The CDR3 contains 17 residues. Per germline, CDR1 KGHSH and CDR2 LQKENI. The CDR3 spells CASSPGLAGERRNEQFF. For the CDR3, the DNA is TGTGCCAGCTCACCCGGACTAGCGGGAGAAAGGCGCAATGAGCAGTTCTTC.

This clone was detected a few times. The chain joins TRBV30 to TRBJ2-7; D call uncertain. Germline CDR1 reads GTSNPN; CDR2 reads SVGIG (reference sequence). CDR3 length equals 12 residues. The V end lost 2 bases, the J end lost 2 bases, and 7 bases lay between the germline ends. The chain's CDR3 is CAWSSSTYEQYF. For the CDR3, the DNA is TGTGCCTGGAGTTCGAGTACCTACGAGCAGTACTTC.

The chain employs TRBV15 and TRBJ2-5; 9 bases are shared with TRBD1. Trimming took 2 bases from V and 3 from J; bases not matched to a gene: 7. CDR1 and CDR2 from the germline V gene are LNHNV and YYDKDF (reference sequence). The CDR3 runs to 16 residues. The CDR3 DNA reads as TGTGCCACCAGCAGATCCCTGACAGGGGGAGAAGAGACCCAGTACTTC. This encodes CATSRSLTGGEETQYF.

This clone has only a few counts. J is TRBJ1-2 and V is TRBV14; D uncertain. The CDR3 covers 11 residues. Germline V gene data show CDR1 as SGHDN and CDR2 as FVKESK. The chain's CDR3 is CGGMREDGYTF. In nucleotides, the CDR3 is TGTGGGGGAATGAGGGAGGATGGCTACACCTTC.

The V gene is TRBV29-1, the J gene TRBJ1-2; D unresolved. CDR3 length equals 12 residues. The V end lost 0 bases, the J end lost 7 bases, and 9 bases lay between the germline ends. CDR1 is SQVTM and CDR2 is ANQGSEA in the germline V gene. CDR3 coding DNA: TGCAGCGTTGAAGAGCGGAGATCTGGCTACACCTTC. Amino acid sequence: CSVEERRSGYTF.

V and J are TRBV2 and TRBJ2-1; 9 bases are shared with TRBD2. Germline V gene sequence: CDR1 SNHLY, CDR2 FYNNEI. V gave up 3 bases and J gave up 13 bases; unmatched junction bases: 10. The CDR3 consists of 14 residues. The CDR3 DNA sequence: TGTGCCAGCAGTGAGGGGCGGGGGGGCGATAAACAGTTCTTC. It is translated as CASSEGRGGDKQFF.

The CDR3 region has the DNA TGTGCCAGCAGCCAAGAAATGACGGGGGGGTTTTACAATGAGCAGTTCTTC. Translation: CASSQEMTGGFYNEQFF. This chain uses TRBV4-2 with TRBJ2-1; 8 nucleotides agree with TRBD2. CDR1 and CDR2 from the germline V gene are LGHNA and YNFKEQ. J lost 4 bases, V lost 0 bases, and 8 bases had no gene match. CDR3 length equals 17 residues.

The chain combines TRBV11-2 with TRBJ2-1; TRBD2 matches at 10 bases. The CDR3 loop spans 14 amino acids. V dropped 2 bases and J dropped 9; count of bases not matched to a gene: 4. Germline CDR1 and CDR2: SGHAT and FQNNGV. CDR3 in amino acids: CASSLLAGDREQFF. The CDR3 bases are TGTGCCAGCAGCTTACTAGCGGGAGACCGTGAGCAGTTCTTC. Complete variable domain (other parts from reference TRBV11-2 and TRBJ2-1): EAGVAQSPRYKIIEKRQSVAFWCNPISGHATLYWYQQILGQGPKLLIQFQNNGVVDDSQLPKDRFSAERLKGVDSTLKIQPAKLEDSAVYLCASSLLAGDREQFFGPGTRLTVL.

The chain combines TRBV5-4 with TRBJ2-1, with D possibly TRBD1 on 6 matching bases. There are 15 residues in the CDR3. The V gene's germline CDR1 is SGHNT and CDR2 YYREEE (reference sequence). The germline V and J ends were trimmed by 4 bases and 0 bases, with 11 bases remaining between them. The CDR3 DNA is TGTGCCAGCAGCCCGAAGGGGGTCTCCTACAATGAGCAGTTCTTC. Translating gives CASSPKGVSYNEQFF.

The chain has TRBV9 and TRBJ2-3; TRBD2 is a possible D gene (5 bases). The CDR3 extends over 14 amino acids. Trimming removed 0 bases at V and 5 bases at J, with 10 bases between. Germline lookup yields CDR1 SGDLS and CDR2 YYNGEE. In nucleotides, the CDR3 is TGTGCCAGCAGCGTAGCATCTAGCTTAGATACGCAGTATTTT. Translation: CASSVASSLDTQYF.

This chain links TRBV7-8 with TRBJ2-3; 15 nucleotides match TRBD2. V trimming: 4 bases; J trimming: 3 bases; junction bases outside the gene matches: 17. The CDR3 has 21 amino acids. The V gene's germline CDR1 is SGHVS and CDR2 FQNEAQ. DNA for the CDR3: TGTGCCAGCAGCTGGTATGGTGATCGGACTAGCGGGAGGGCCATAACAGATACGCAGTATTTT. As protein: CASSWYGDRTSGRAITDTQYF.

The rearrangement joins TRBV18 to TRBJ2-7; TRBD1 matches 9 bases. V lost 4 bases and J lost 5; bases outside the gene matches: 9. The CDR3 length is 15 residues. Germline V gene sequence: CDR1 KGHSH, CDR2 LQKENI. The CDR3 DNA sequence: TGTGCCAGCTCACAGAACCTGGGACAGGGCAACGAGCAGTACTTC. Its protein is CASSQNLGQGNEQYF. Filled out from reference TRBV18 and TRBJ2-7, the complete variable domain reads NAGVMQNPRHLVRRRGQEARLRCSPMKGHSHVYWYRQLPEEGLKFMVYLQKENIIDESGMPKERFSAEFPKEGPSILRIQQVVRGDSAAYFCASSQNLGQGNEQYFGPGTRLTVT.

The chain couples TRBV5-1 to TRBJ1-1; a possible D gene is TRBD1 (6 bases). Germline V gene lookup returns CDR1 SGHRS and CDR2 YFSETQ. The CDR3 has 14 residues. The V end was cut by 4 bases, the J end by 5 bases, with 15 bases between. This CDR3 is CASSKDSIRTEAFF. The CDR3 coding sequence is TGCGCCAGCAGCAAGGACAGTATAAGAACTGAAGCTTTCTTT.